This T cell receptor (beta chain) emerged from a study of T cell repertoires in cytomegalovirus infection (dated by TCRdb to about 2019). Study-level background: The HLA type of each donor mattered for the analysis, because public TCR beta signatures pointed to carriage of CMV infection along with the matching HLA type.

With regard to this clonotype: Its antigen target is currently unknown. No qualities accompany the bases; no much larger clone lies one base away.

CDR3 length: 13 amino acids, cysteine to phenylalanine. Here the CDR3 DNA is all that survives: 39 bases in frame from base 1. CDR1 and CDR2, per the germline V gene, are MNHEY and SVGEGT. Study-level results and caveats: In both this cohort and an independent roughly 400-donor cohort, the cumulative frequency of public TCR beta family members distinguished carriers of CMV infection plus the relevant HLA type. The ex vivo response was dominated by HLA-C-restricted CMV-specific TCR beta clonotypes, which also provided the single most frequent clonotype in two of eight donors.

Sequencing used an Illumina HiSeq 1500. Through fastp at Q25 and MiXCR, TCRdb rebuilt clones from the public reads, retaining in-frame beta chains. Merged by CDR3 protein, the rows form single entries marked with the most common genes and DNA. The sample records 65,000 to 90,000 distinct CDR3 sequences, less than 4.5% of which are singletons. Under 6% of the sample goes to the ten largest clones. The receptor was derived from a human donor in good health (CMV status not recorded). Some clones in this sample may be carry-over from other donors' samples. The rearranged segments are TRBV6-2 or TRBV6-3 and TRBJ2-7; too little of a D gene remains to name it. Source material: PBMCs. The sequenced DNA is TGTTCCTGCAGTTACTCGGGCTCCTACGAGCAGTACTTC. It translates to CSCSYSGSYEQYF.